This entry lists 24 T cell receptor beta chains sequenced from one sample in a study of lymphopenia after photon versus proton radiotherapy. Method: immunoSEQ multiplex PCR; TCRdb's copy keeps in-frame clones and lacks some. The table lists fewer than 70,000 clones, 87% of them singletons. Sequenced here: peripheral blood, sampled from a patient treated with proton-based radiotherapy. The receptors were sampled from a man older than 75 with esophageal cancer.

In the case of this clone: Relative to the germline gene, one junction end is altered; a read error may explain this. V usage is TRBV7-7 and J usage is TRBJ2-7; D is unresolved. This CDR3 is built from 15 residues. CDR1 is SSHAT, CDR2 FNYEAQ, per germline (reference sequence). In DNA form, the CDR3 reads TGTGCTAGCAGCTTAGGTCAGGCAGGCCCCTACGAGCAGTACTTC. It codes for CASSLGQAGPYEQYF.

As to this clone: Other DNA sequences in the sample encode the same CDR3. The V call is TRBV6-5, the J call TRBJ1-5, with D unclear. Per the germline V gene, CDR1 is MNHEY and CDR2 is SVGAGI. With 6 bases removed from V and 3 bases from J, the gap between germline ends came to 15 bases. This CDR3 contains 15 residues. The DNA for the CDR3 is TGTGCCAGCAGAAAACAAGGACTTTACAATCAGCCCCAGCATTTT. Protein: CASRKQGLYNQPQHF.

The CDR3 loop is CSKTASSYNEQFF. CDR3 sequence (DNA): TGCAGCAAGACAGCGAGCTCCTACAATGAGCAGTTCTTC. V gene TRBV29-1 combines with J gene TRBJ2-1, with a weak D call TRBD1 (5 bases). The CDR3 is 13 residues long. The V end lost 8 bases, the J end lost 0 bases, and 11 bases lay between the germline ends. Looked up from germline, CDR1 is SQVTM and CDR2 is ANQGSEA.

This chain links TRBV6-6 with TRBJ2-5; D is uncertain. The CDR3 sequence is 13 residues long. CDR1 is MNHNY and CDR2 is SVGAGI in the germline V gene (reference sequence). V lost 2 bases, J lost 3 bases, and 7 bases lay in between. The CDR3 DNA reads TGTGCCAGCAGTTACGGTAGAGAAGAGACCCAGTACTTC. This gives the protein CASSYGREETQYF.

V and J are TRBV11-2 and TRBJ1-3; the D is unclear. This CDR3 contains 14 residues. V was trimmed by 5 bases and J by 0 bases, leaving 8 bases between them. Germline V CDR1 and CDR2: SGHAT, FQNNGV. CDR3: CASSAQVSGNTIYF. DNA of the CDR3: TGTGCCAGCAGCGCGCAGGTCTCTGGAAACACCATATATTTT.

The rearrangement links TRBV4-1 to TRBJ2-7; 7 bases agree with TRBD1. This CDR3 has 14 residues. Germline CDR1 reads MGHRA; CDR2 reads YSYEKL. The junction had 7 bases not matched to a gene; V was cut back by 4 bases and J by 4 bases. This chain's CDR3 is CASSPTGFGYEQYF. CDR3 sequence (DNA): TGCGCCAGCAGCCCGACAGGGTTTGGGTACGAGCAGTACTTC.

The chain uses TRBV7-2 and TRBJ2-5, with D possibly TRBD1 on 5 matching bases. The ends were cut back, 0 bases at V and 4 bases at J, with 12 bases in the middle. The V gene's germline CDR1 is SGHTA and CDR2 FQGNSA. The CDR3 spans 15 residues. The CDR3 sequence: CASSLAGRVLETQYF. The CDR3, as DNA: TGTGCCAGCAGCTTAGCAGGCAGGGTGTTAGAGACCCAGTACTTC.

The gene calls are TRBV6-1 and TRBJ1-4, with D maybe TRBD1 (5 bases). CDR3 length: 15 amino acids. Germline CDR1 reads MNHNS; CDR2 reads SASEGT. V was clipped by 6 bases and J by 6 bases, with 17 bases between them. The CDR3 DNA follows: TGTGCCAGCAGGAAGAATGAGGGAGGGGATGAAAAACTGTTTTTT. This codes for CASRKNEGGDEKLFF.

CDR3 nucleotides: TGTGCCAGCAGCGCATCACTTAGGTCTGGAAACACCATATATTTT. Translated, it gives CASSASLRSGNTIYF. V gene TRBV7-6 combines with J gene TRBJ1-3, with no clear D. Germline V gives CDR1 SGHVS, CDR2 FNYEAQ. The CDR3 runs to 15 residues. V lost 5 bases to trimming and J lost 1 base, with 12 bases between them.

This clone occurred a few times. The chain carries TRBV28 and TRBJ1-5; 7 bases fit TRBD1. CDR3 length: 17 residues. The germline gives CDR1 MDHEN, CDR2 SYDVKM. Losses at the gene ends were 4 bases for V and 8 bases for J; bases not matched to a gene: 17. The CDR3 sequence: CASSYIPGPSGGKPQHF. The CDR3 DNA reads as TGTGCCAGCAGTTATATCCCCGGCCCATCAGGGGGTAAGCCCCAGCATTTT. Full variable domain (missing parts from reference TRBV28 and TRBJ1-5): DVKVTQSSRYLVKRTGEKVFLECVQDMDHENMFWYRQDPGLGLRLIYFSYDVKMKEKGDIPEGYSVSREKKERFSLILESASTNQTSMYLCASSYIPGPSGGKPQHFGDGTRLSIL.

In nucleotides, the CDR3 is TGTGCCAGCAGCTTGCCAGGAGCCTACGAGCAGTACTTC. It yields the protein CASSLPGAYEQYF. This chain joins TRBV5-4 and TRBJ2-7, with no clear D. V shed 1 base and J shed 2 bases, with 7 bases lying between them. The V gene's germline CDR1 is SGHNT and CDR2 YYREEE (reference sequence). This CDR3 comprises 13 residues. Looking up the rest from reference TRBV5-4 and TRBJ2-7 gives the full variable domain: ETGVTQSPTHLIKTRGQQVTLRCSSQSGHNTVSWYQQALGQGPQFIFQYYREEENGRGNFPPRFSGLQFPNYSSELNVNALELDDSALYLCASSLPGAYEQYFGPGTRLTVT.

This clone was counted a few times. The rearrangement links TRBV18 to TRBJ2-5, with TRBD2 identical over 8 bases. Per the germline V gene, CDR1 is KGHSH and CDR2 is LQKENI. This CDR3 is 15 amino acids long. With 3 bases clipped from V and 4 bases from J, the junction kept 7 bases outside the gene matches. In nucleotides, the CDR3 is TGTGCCAGCTCACCCGCAGCGGGGGCGGGAGAGACCCAGTACTTC. Translated: CASSPAAGAGETQYF.

The rearrangement links TRBV5-1 to TRBJ2-7; 9 nucleotides line up with TRBD1. The germline CDR1 and CDR2 sequences are SGHRS and YFSETQ. CDR3 length: 15 amino acids. The junction had 7 bases not matched to a gene; V was cut back by 3 bases and J by 3 bases. The CDR3 DNA sequence: TGCGCCAGCAGCTCCACAGGGGGCTCGGTCTACGAGCAGTACTTC. This encodes CASSSTGGSVYEQYF.

V usage is TRBV5-1 and J usage is TRBJ2-5; TRBD2 matches at 8 bases. Trimming removed 4 bases from V and 5 bases from J; junction bases left unmatched: 10. The CDR3 has 15 amino acids. Germline values: CDR1 SGHRS, CDR2 YFSETQ. CDR3 in amino acids: CASSPTGGPQETQYF. The CDR3 DNA reads TGCGCCAGCAGCCCTACGGGGGGGCCCCAGGAGACCCAGTACTTC.

The chain has TRBV6-4 and TRBJ1-6; TRBD1 matches 8 bases. The CDR3 runs to 15 residues. Per germline, CDR1 MRHNA and CDR2 SNTAGT. With V trimmed by 7 bases and J by 2 bases, 4 bases remained unmatched. Here the CDR3 DNA reads TGTGCCAGCATCGAACAGGGGGCCTATAATTCACCCCTCCACTTT. As protein: CASIEQGAYNSPLHF.

The chain joins TRBV5-6 to TRBJ1-2; 8 bases are shared with TRBD1. CDR1 is SGHDT, CDR2 YYEEEE, per germline. After removal of 3 bases from V and 6 bases from J, the junction contained 13 bases not matched to a gene. The CDR3 runs 16 residues. CDR3 sequence: CASSSMTWTGKDGYTF. The CDR3 nucleotides read TGTGCCAGCAGCTCCATGACCTGGACAGGGAAGGATGGCTACACCTTC.

The chain couples TRBV10-3 to TRBJ1-2; D is undetermined. This CDR3 contains 14 residues. Between the trimmed V and J ends, which lost 6 bases and 3 bases, there was a span of 14 bases. Germline CDR1 and CDR2: ENHRY and SYGVKD. DNA for the CDR3: TGTGCCATCAGGGGGTGGGCCGCGGACTATGGCTACACCTTC. It yields the protein CAIRGWAADYGYTF.

The rearrangement links TRBV14 to TRBJ2-3, with 9 positions matching TRBD2. The trim removed 4 bases at V and 4 bases at J, leaving 9 bases unmatched. This CDR3 contains 16 residues. The germline CDR1 and CDR2 sequences are SGHDN and FVKESK. The CDR3 region is CASSPGWLAGSDTQYF. The CDR3 coding sequence is TGTGCCAGCAGCCCGGGTTGGCTAGCGGGATCAGATACGCAGTATTTT. Using reference TRBV14 and TRBJ2-3 for the parts outside the CDR3, the full variable domain is EAGVTQFPSHSVIEKGQTVTLRCDPISGHDNLYWYRRVMGKEIKFLLHFVKESKQDESGMPNNRFLAERTGGTYSTLKVQPAELEDSGVYFCASSPGWLAGSDTQYFGPGTRLTVL.

The chain recombines TRBV29-1 with TRBJ2-2; D unclear. V was cut by 4 bases and J by 4 bases, with 13 bases left in between. The CDR3 contains 14 residues. The V gene's germline CDR1 is SQVTM and CDR2 ANQGSEA. The chain's CDR3 is CSVAATHLTGELFF. The CDR3 DNA reads as TGCAGCGTTGCGGCCACCCACCTCACCGGGGAGCTGTTTTTT.

This chain uses TRBV2 with TRBJ1-1; 7 positions match TRBD1. The CDR3 has 14 residues. The V and J ends lost 7 bases and 1 base, in that order; junction bases with no gene match: 6. Germline loops: CDR1 SNHLY, CDR2 FYNNEI. DNA for the CDR3: TGTGCCAGCAATACACAGGGGCCGAACACTGAAGCTTTCTTT. Amino acid sequence: CASNTQGPNTEAFF.

The CDR3 loop is CASSLDPYTGELFF. In DNA, the CDR3 is TGTGCCAGCAGCTTGGATCCGTACACCGGGGAGCTGTTTTTT. J is TRBJ2-2 and V is TRBV5-6; D call uncertain. The CDR3 sequence is 14 residues long. The germline CDR1 and CDR2 sequences are SGHDT and YYEEEE. V was shortened by 0 bases and J by 3 bases, with 6 bases between the two germline ends.

The chain links TRBV18 to TRBJ1-2, with 9 positions matching TRBD1. Germline assignment: CDR1 KGHSH and CDR2 LQKENI. Trimming at V came to 0 bases and at J to 8 bases, leaving 10 bases not matched to a gene. The CDR3 consists of 16 residues. CDR3 loop: CASSPPSTGGVGGYTF. Written as DNA, the CDR3 is TGTGCCAGCTCACCACCATCGACAGGGGGGGTAGGAGGCTACACCTTC.

Comment on this clone: A read error may produce the germline difference seen at one junction end. V is TRBV7-7 and J is TRBJ2-1; D is possibly TRBD2 (7 bases). The CDR3 is 15 residues long. Germline CDR1 and CDR2: SSHAT and FNYEAQ (reference sequence). The DNA of the CDR3 is TGTGCTAGCAGCTTCCGGGGGGCCTTCACCGATGAGCAGTTCTTC. This gives the protein CASSFRGAFTDEQFF.

The genes are TRBV6-6 and TRBJ2-1, with D maybe TRBD2 (5 bases). V was cut by 3 bases and J by 5 bases, with 14 bases left in between. Germline V CDR1 and CDR2: MNHNY, SVGAGI (reference sequence). The CDR3 is 15 residues long. Here the CDR3 reads CASSYDGAGNNEQFF. The CDR3 DNA reads TGTGCCAGCAGTTATGACGGTGCGGGTAACAATGAGCAGTTCTTC.